One and the same sample provided the 15 T cell receptor beta chains below, sequenced in a study of T-cell memory formation after mild COVID-19. TCRdb passed the 5' RACE reads through MiXCR, listing each CDR3 protein once. The sample shows about 180,000 distinct CDR3 sequences, under 20% of them seen only once. The source material was PBMCs or a T cell subset sorted from them (not recorded which). These receptors were taken from an adult woman who had mild COVID-19 (a few samples of this study predate the infection). Cell type and time point are not known.

This clonotype was picked up many times. The chain joins TRBV10-3 to TRBJ2-7; 7 nucleotides agree with TRBD1. The germline V gene has CDR1 ENHRY and CDR2 SYGVKD. CDR3 length equals 12 residues. V shed 5 bases, J shed 9 bases, and the junction held 7 bases outside the gene matches. The CDR3 DNA reads as TGTGCCATCAGTCCGGAACAGGGGCTGCAGTACTTC. Its translation is CAISPEQGLQYF.

V gene TRBV20-1 combines with J gene TRBJ2-1; TRBD2 matches 10 bases. The germline V gene has CDR1 DFQATT and CDR2 SNEGSKA (reference sequence). The CDR3 totals 15 residues. The trim removed 1 base at V and 7 bases at J, leaving 7 bases unmatched. CDR3 sequence (DNA): TGCAGTGCTAGAGTCTCTAGCGGGGGAGGGAATGAGCAGTTCTTC. This codes for CSARVSSGGGNEQFF.

This clonotype was seen more than once but under ten times. This chain uses TRBV7-2 with TRBJ2-3; D gene unclear. With 5 bases removed from V and 9 bases from J, the gap between germline ends came to 9 bases. The CDR3 totals 11 residues. The germline CDR1 and CDR2 sequences are SGHTA and FQGNSA. The CDR3 sequence: CASSPRVTQYF. The CDR3 coding sequence is TGTGCCAGCAGCCCAAGAGTGACGCAGTATTTT.

In DNA, the CDR3 is TGTGCCAGCTCACCACCGCTGGGACAGGGGACAGATACGCAGTATTTT. This encodes CASSPPLGQGTDTQYF. The chain combines TRBV18 with TRBJ2-3; 10 bases are a match to TRBD1. The V gene's germline CDR1 is KGHSH and CDR2 LQKENI. The CDR3 extends over 16 amino acids. V shed 0 bases and J 3 bases; nucleotides not matched to a gene: 3.

This chain connects TRBV7-9 to TRBJ2-5, with 14 bases lining up with TRBD2. With 5 bases clipped from V and 5 bases from J, the junction kept 4 bases outside the gene matches. CDR3 length equals 15 residues. CDR1 is SEHNR and CDR2 is FQNEAQ in the germline V gene (reference sequence). CDR3: CASSRTSGRPETQYF. The DNA for the CDR3 is TGTGCCAGCAGCCGGACTAGCGGGAGGCCGGAGACCCAGTACTTC.

The chain combines TRBV20-1 with TRBJ1-1; D unresolved. Germline V gene data show CDR1 as DFQATT and CDR2 as SNEGSKA (reference sequence). The CDR3 sequence is 11 residues long. V was clipped by 0 bases and J by 4 bases, with 3 bases between them. CDR3 in DNA: TGCAGTGCTAGAGAACCCACTGAAGCTTTCTTT. Translation gives CSAREPTEAFF.

The CDR3 spells CAISVTSGDTQYF. For the CDR3, the DNA is TGTGCCATCAGTGTTACTAGTGGAGATACGCAGTATTTT. This sequence joins TRBV10-3 and TRBJ2-3, with a tentative D call TRBD2 (5 bases). Looked up from germline, CDR1 is ENHRY and CDR2 is SYGVKD. V was clipped by 4 bases and J by 5 bases, with 10 bases between them. CDR3 length: 13 residues.

V is TRBV6-1 and J is TRBJ1-1; tentative D call: TRBD1 (5 bases). The CDR3 consists of 15 residues. Germline CDR1 reads MNHNS; CDR2 reads SASEGT. V lost 6 bases and J lost 3, with 17 bases in between. The CDR3 coding sequence is TGTGCCAGCAGGGTACTTCAGGGAATGGACACTGAAGCTTTCTTT. Translated: CASRVLQGMDTEAFF.

This chain uses TRBV5-1 with TRBJ2-7, with 10 bases aligning to TRBD1. Germline CDR1 reads SGHRS; CDR2 reads YFSETQ. The CDR3 totals 14 residues. The ends lost 5 bases at V and 5 bases at J; junction bases unmatched: 7. CDR3 in amino acids: CASSKDRGTHEQYF. The CDR3 region has the DNA TGCGCCAGCAGTAAGGACAGGGGGACCCACGAGCAGTACTTC.

This clonotype was seen more than once but under ten times. The chain is built from TRBV7-2 and TRBJ1-2, with 8 bases lining up with TRBD1. J lost 8 bases, V lost 4 bases, and 15 bases had no gene match. The CDR3 is 16 residues long. CDR1 and CDR2 from the germline V gene are SGHTA and FQGNSA. This chain's CDR3 is CASSSVQGTGFSGYTF. The CDR3 DNA is TGTGCCAGCAGCTCGGTCCAAGGGACAGGTTTTTCGGGCTACACCTTC.

In this sample, this clonotype turned up a few times. The J gene is TRBJ2-1, the V gene TRBV7-9; 10 nucleotides line up with TRBD2. Trimming cost V 4 bases and J 7 bases; bases outside gene matches: 10. The CDR3 covers 16 residues. Per the germline V gene, CDR1 is SEHNR and CDR2 is FQNEAQ (reference sequence). CDR3 protein: CASSSGTSAVGNEQFF. CDR3 sequence (DNA): TGTGCCAGCAGCTCGGGGACTAGCGCGGTGGGGAATGAGCAGTTCTTC.

The chain recombines TRBV25-1 with TRBJ2-1; 10 bases match TRBD2. Trimming removed 1 base from V and 7 bases from J; junction bases left unmatched: 4. The CDR3 runs to 15 residues. Germline V lookup: CDR1 MGHDK, CDR2 SYGVNS. CDR3 loop: CASSELAGGRNEQFF. The CDR3 region has the DNA TGTGCCAGCAGTGAATTAGCGGGGGGCCGGAATGAGCAGTTCTTC.

Here the CDR3 DNA reads TGTGCCACCAGTGACTCACCCTCATGGAATCCGCAGTATTTT. This codes for CATSDSPSWNPQYF. The rearrangement uses TRBV24-1 and TRBJ2-3; D unresolved. This CDR3 spans 14 amino acids. CDR1 is KGHDR and CDR2 is SFDVKD in the germline V gene. V lost 4 bases and J 10 bases, leaving 17 bases between the germline ends.

This chain joins TRBV20-1 and TRBJ2-7; 10 bases line up with TRBD1. The CDR3 length is 19 residues. The germline gives CDR1 DFQATT, CDR2 SNEGSKA (reference sequence). Germline trimming cut 3 bases from V and 4 bases from J; bases unmatched to any gene: 21. In nucleotides, the CDR3 is TGCAGTGCTAGGGTCGGCGGGACAGGGGCGACGGGGGGACTTTACGAGCAGTACTTC. As protein: CSARVGGTGATGGLYEQYF.

The rearrangement joins TRBV2 to TRBJ1-1; 7 positions match TRBD1. The V and J ends lost 7 bases and 6 bases, in that order; junction bases with no gene match: 5. The CDR3 consists of 12 residues. Per germline, CDR1 SNHLY and CDR2 FYNNEI. CDR3 loop: CASNLDRPEAFF. The CDR3 DNA reads TGTGCCAGCAATCTGGACAGGCCTGAAGCTTTCTTT.